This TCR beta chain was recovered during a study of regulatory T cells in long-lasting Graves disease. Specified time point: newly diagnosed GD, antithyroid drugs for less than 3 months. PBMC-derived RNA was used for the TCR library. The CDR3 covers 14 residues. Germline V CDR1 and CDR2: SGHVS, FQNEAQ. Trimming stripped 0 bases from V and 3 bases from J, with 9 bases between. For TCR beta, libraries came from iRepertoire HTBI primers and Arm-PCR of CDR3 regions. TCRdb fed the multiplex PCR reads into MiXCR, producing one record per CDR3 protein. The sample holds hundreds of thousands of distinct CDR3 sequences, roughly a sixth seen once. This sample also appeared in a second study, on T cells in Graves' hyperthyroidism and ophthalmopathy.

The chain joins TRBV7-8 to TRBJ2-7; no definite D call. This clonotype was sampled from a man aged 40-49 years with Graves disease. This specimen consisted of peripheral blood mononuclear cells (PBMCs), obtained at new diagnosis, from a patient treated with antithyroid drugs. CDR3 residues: CASSLAHGNYEQYF. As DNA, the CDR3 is TGTGCCAGCAGCTTAGCACACGGAAACTACGAGCAGTACTTC.